What follows is one TCR beta chain and its context. This entry comes from a study of blood T cell repertoires in COVID-19. Trimming took 5 bases from V and 0 from J, leaving 8 bases between them. This CDR3 is built from 14 residues. The germline V gene encodes CDR1 SEHNR and CDR2 FQNEAQ (reference sequence). Profiled with immunoSEQ multiplex PCR; TCRdb holds only in-frame clones, not every one. The table shows hundreds of thousands of clones, with about nine tenths occurring only once. This receptor was obtained from a man between 60 and 70 years old who had recovered from COVID-19. The material sequenced was peripheral blood. The chain links TRBV7-9 to TRBJ1-5; D remains ambiguous. CDR3: CASSRGHSNQPQHF. In DNA, the CDR3 is TGTGCCAGCAGCCGTGGCCATAGCAATCAGCCCCAGCATTTT.